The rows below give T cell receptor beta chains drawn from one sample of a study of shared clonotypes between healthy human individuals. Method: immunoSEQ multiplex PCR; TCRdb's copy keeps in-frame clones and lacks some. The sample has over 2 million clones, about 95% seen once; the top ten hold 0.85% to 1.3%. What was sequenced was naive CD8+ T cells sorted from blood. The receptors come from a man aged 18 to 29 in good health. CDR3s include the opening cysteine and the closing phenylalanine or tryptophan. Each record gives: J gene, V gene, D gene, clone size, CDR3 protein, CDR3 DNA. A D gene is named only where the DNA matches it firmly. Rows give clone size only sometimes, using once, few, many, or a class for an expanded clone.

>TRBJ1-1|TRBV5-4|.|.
CASWGRGGMNTEAFF
TGTGCCAGCTGGGGGAGGGGCGGTATGAACACTGAAGCTTTCTTT
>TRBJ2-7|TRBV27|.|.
CASRLEATYEQYF
TGTGCCAGCCGGTTGGAGGCAACCTACGAGCAGTACTTC
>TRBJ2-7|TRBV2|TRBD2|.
CASSAGLAGITYEQYF
TGTGCCAGCAGTGCAGGACTAGCGGGGATTACCTACGAGCAGTACTTC
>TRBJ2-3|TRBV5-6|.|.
CASSQLGDTQYF
TGTGCCAGCAGCCAATTAGGGGATACGCAGTATTTT
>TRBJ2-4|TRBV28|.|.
CASSLLVQGTDIQYF
TGTGCCAGCAGTTTATTAGTACAGGGAACGGACATTCAGTACTTC
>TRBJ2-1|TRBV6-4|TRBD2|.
CASSDPAGGLRDNEQFF
TGTGCCAGCAGTGACCCGGCGGGGGGGCTGAGGGACAATGAGCAGTTCTTC
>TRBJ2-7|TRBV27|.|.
CASSPADPRSREQYF
TGTGCCAGCAGTCCCGCGGACCCCAGGTCCCGGGAGCAGTACTTC
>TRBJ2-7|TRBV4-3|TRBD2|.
CASSQAAGGTYEQYF
TGCGCCAGCAGCCAGGCGGCGGGAGGGACTTACGAGCAGTACTTC
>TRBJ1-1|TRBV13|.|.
CASSQATGSYTEAFF
TGTGCCAGCAGCCAAGCGACAGGATCCTACACTGAAGCTTTCTTT
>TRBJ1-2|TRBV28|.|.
CASNQPGGSMGLGYTF
TGTGCCAGCAACCAACCGGGGGGATCTATGGGCTTGGGCTACACCTTC
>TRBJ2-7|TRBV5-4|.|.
CASSLRQGGTYEQYF
TGTGCCAGCAGCTTGCGACAGGGAGGCACCTACGAGCAGTACTTC
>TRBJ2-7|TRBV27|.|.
CASSLLGPGVRYEQYF
TGTGCCAGCAGTTTGTTGGGACCAGGGGTAAGGTACGAGCAGTACTTC
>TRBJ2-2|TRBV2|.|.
CASGENTGELFF
TGTGCCAGCGGGGAGAACACCGGGGAGCTGTTTTTT
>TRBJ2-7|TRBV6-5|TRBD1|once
CASSPGTVEQYF
TGTGCCAGCAGTCCCGGGACAGTCGAGCAGTACTTC
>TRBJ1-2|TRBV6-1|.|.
CASNPTNYGYTF
TGTGCCAGCAATCCGACTAACTATGGCTACACCTTC
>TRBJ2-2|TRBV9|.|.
CASSPGGPAVELFF
TGTGCCAGCAGCCCCGGAGGACCTGCGGTCGAGCTGTTTTTT
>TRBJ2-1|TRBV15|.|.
CATSSPVNEQFF
TGTGCCACCAGCAGCCCGGTCAATGAGCAGTTCTTC